This T cell receptor (beta chain) was captured in a study of graft-versus-host responses after intestinal transplantation. Across the study: Multivisceral, liver-intestinal, or isolated intestinal grafts were transplanted into recipients. Every recipient had anti-thymocyte globulin induction and two to three years of tacrolimus plus steroids.

TCRdb's copy holds only in-frame clones and misses some; the assay was immunoSEQ multiplex PCR. The table lists 95,000 to 150,000 clones, roughly 93% of them singletons. J lost 0 bases, V lost 4 bases, and 7 bases had no gene match. In germline, CDR1 is SQVTM, CDR2 ANQGSEA. The length of the CDR3 is 16 residues. As for this clone: Its antigen is unknown.

Findings and limits, study-wide: The highest levels of circulating GvH clones went along with early declines in HvG clones after transplant.

The sample was unstimulated CD4+ T cells sorted from spleen or lymph node cells, taken before intestinal transplant. This clonotype originated in a human donor who received an intestinal transplant. The chain links TRBV29-1 to TRBJ2-7, with 12 bases identical to TRBD2. CDR3 in amino acids: CSVVGTSGRSSYEQYF. As DNA, the CDR3 is TGCAGCGTTGTGGGTACTAGCGGGAGGAGCTCCTACGAGCAGTACTTC.